These 22 T cell receptor beta chains were sequenced from one sample in a study of shared clonotypes between healthy human individuals. Naive CD8 cells comprised CD45RO-negative, CCR7-positively selected cells, excluding terminally differentiated effector memory CD45RA+ cells. Method: immunoSEQ multiplex PCR; TCRdb's copy keeps in-frame clones and lacks some. The sample yields 550,000 to 750,000 clones, about 90% seen once. The sample comprised naive CD8+ T cells sorted from blood. These receptors all come from a man aged 25 to 40 in good health.

The chain is built from TRBV27 and TRBJ1-5; no firm D call. Trimming took off 9 bases at V and 3 bases at J, with 12 bases between the two ends. The CDR3 runs to 13 residues. Germline CDR1 MNHEY, CDR2 SMNVEV (reference sequence). The CDR3 sequence is CASMDGPNQPQHF. In nucleotides, the CDR3 is TGTGCCAGTATGGACGGACCCAATCAGCCCCAGCATTTT.

The rearrangement joins TRBV6-5 to TRBJ1-1, with 7 bases matching TRBD1. The CDR3 is 14 amino acids. The trim removed 2 bases at V and 8 bases at J, leaving 8 bases unmatched. Per the germline V gene, CDR1 is MNHEY and CDR2 is SVGAGI. The CDR3 nucleotides read TGTGCCAGCAGTTACGGGGACAGATCGATAGAAGCTTTCTTT. Translated: CASSYGDRSIEAFF.

The rearrangement links TRBV7-8 to TRBJ2-5; 12 nucleotides agree with TRBD2. Germline trimming cut 1 base from V and 4 bases from J; bases unmatched to any gene: 4. Germline values: CDR1 SGHVS, CDR2 FQNEAQ. The CDR3 spans 16 residues. The CDR3 DNA reads TGTGCCAGCAGCTTAGAGACTAGCGGGAGTTCAGAGACCCAGTACTTC. It specifies CASSLETSGSSETQYF.

The sample holds one count of this clone. V usage is TRBV7-9 and J usage is TRBJ2-3; TRBD1 aligns across 8 bases. V lost 5 bases and J lost 1; bases outside the gene matches: 14. CDR1 SEHNR and CDR2 FQNEAQ come from the germline V gene (reference sequence). The CDR3 consists of 18 residues. The CDR3 DNA follows: TGTGCCAGCAGCATTAGGGACCGGGGGACAGGTGGCACAGATACGCAGTATTTT. Translating gives CASSIRDRGTGGTDTQYF.

This clone was recorded once. The rearrangement links TRBV7-6 to TRBJ1-4; TRBD1 is a possible D gene (6 bases). V lost 0 bases, J lost 0 bases, and 11 bases lay in between. The CDR3 runs to 17 residues. The germline CDR1 and CDR2 sequences are SGHVS and FNYEAQ. CDR3 sequence reads: CASSLADSPATNEKLFF. The CDR3 DNA reads as TGTGCCAGCAGCTTAGCGGACAGCCCTGCAACTAATGAAAAACTGTTTTTT.

The chain combines TRBV11-2 with TRBJ2-1; no reliable D call. Deletions cut 1 base from V and 7 bases from J, with 5 bases between. The CDR3 is made up of 12 amino acids. The germline V gene has CDR1 SGHAT and CDR2 FQNNGV. CDR3 amino acids: CASSLGVNEQFF. In DNA form, the CDR3 reads TGTGCCAGCAGCTTAGGGGTTAATGAGCAGTTCTTC.

The rearrangement links TRBV6-1 to TRBJ2-2; possible D gene TRBD1, 6 bases. Germline loops: CDR1 MNHNS, CDR2 SASEGT. This CDR3 has 15 amino acids. Trimming took off 3 bases at V and 3 bases at J, with 11 bases between the two ends. The CDR3 loop is CASSDRGADTGELFF. DNA for the CDR3: TGTGCCAGCAGTGACAGGGGCGCGGACACCGGGGAGCTGTTTTTT.

The rearrangement links TRBV7-2 to TRBJ1-1; 9 positions agree with TRBD1. The CDR3 contains 15 residues. Germline V gene lookup returns CDR1 SGHTA and CDR2 FQGNSA. V was pared by 5 bases and J by 0 bases, with 4 bases of the junction left unmatched. This chain's CDR3 is CASSTRTGVNTEAFF. CDR3 sequence (DNA): TGTGCCAGCAGCACCAGGACAGGGGTGAACACTGAAGCTTTCTTT.

The chain recombines TRBV28 with TRBJ2-7; D perhaps matches TRBD2 (6 bases). Germline CDR1 is MDHEN and CDR2 is SYDVKM. V was cut by 8 bases and J by 0 bases, with 11 bases left in between. There are 13 residues in the CDR3. The CDR3 protein is CASSTGVSYEQYF. CDR3 bases: TGTGCCAGCTCCACGGGGGTCTCCTACGAGCAGTACTTC.

The CDR3 DNA reads TGTGCCAGCAGTTTACTGGATATCACAGATACGCAGTATTTT. Amino acids: CASSLLDITDTQYF. The rearrangement links TRBV27 to TRBJ2-3; D gene unclear. Trimming removed 2 bases from V and 2 bases from J, with 8 bases in between. CDR1 is MNHEY and CDR2 is SMNVEV in the germline V gene (reference sequence). The CDR3 covers 14 residues.

V usage is TRBV5-4 and J usage is TRBJ2-2; D is unclear. Trimming cost V 1 base and J 1 base, with 2 bases left between them. The CDR3 has 13 amino acids. The germline V gene has CDR1 SGHNT and CDR2 YYREEE (reference sequence). The CDR3 sequence is CASSLLNTGELFF. The CDR3 nucleotides are TGTGCCAGCAGCTTGCTGAACACCGGGGAGCTGTTTTTT.

This clone was seen a single time. J is TRBJ2-1 and V is TRBV5-1; 12 bases agree with TRBD2. Per the germline V gene, CDR1 is SGHRS and CDR2 is YFSETQ. The CDR3 totals 17 residues. Trimming cost V 2 bases and J 2 bases; bases outside gene matches: 5. The DNA of the CDR3 is TGCGCCAGCAGCTTCGGACTAGCGGGAAGTACCTACAATGAGCAGTTCTTC. It encodes CASSFGLAGSTYNEQFF.

The V call is TRBV5-1, the J call TRBJ2-1; weak D call: TRBD2 (6 bases). The CDR3 is 14 amino acids. Germline V lookup: CDR1 SGHRS, CDR2 YFSETQ. The V and J ends lost 4 bases and 3 bases respectively, with 11 bases between them. CDR3 protein: CASSGEDLYNEQFF. Here the CDR3 DNA reads TGCGCCAGCAGCGGGGAGGACCTCTACAATGAGCAGTTCTTC.

J is TRBJ2-5 and V is TRBV28; perhaps D is TRBD1 or TRBD2 (6 bases each). This CDR3 spans 16 amino acids. Germline CDR1 and CDR2: MDHEN and SYDVKM. Trimming removed 5 bases at V and 5 bases at J, with 21 bases between. As DNA, the CDR3 is TGTGCCAGCAGTCCTAGGGGGGTCGGGGATACGGAGACCCAGTACTTC. It specifies CASSPRGVGDTETQYF.

V gene TRBV2 combines with J gene TRBJ1-1; D possibly corresponds to TRBD1 (5 bases). Germline V CDR1 and CDR2: SNHLY, FYNNEI. The CDR3 sequence is 12 residues long. V lost 6 bases to trimming and J lost 5 bases, with 10 bases between them. The DNA for the CDR3 is TGTGCCAGCAGACCAGGGTATACTGAAGCTTTCTTT. It translates to CASRPGYTEAFF.

Only one count was recorded for this clone. The chain employs TRBV2 and TRBJ1-5; 8 bases align to TRBD1. CDR3 length equals 17 residues. The V gene end was trimmed by 0 bases and the J gene end by 6 bases; junction bases not matched to a gene: 10. Per germline, CDR1 SNHLY and CDR2 FYNNEI. CDR3 loop: CASSEALGQAGSQPQHF. For the CDR3, the DNA is TGTGCCAGCAGTGAAGCGTTGGGACAGGCGGGAAGTCAGCCCCAGCATTTT.

As to this clone: The sample carries other DNA sequences with the same CDR3. CDR3 nucleotides: TGTGCCAGCAGTCAGAGGACAGATACGCAGTATTTT. Its translation: CASSQRTDTQYF. The chain recombines TRBV27 with TRBJ2-3; D gene ambiguous. This CDR3 has 12 residues. CDR1 is MNHEY and CDR2 is SMNVEV in the germline V gene (reference sequence). With 5 bases removed from V and 3 bases from J, the gap between germline ends came to 6 bases.

This chain joins TRBV7-2 and TRBJ2-1; 9 nucleotides agree with TRBD2. With 5 bases clipped from V and 6 bases from J, the junction kept 8 bases outside the gene matches. The CDR3 loop spans 15 amino acids. In germline, CDR1 is SGHTA, CDR2 FQGNSA. The CDR3 coding sequence is TGTGCCAGCAGCGCCTTAGCGGGAGCCCCCAATGAGCAGTTCTTC. Protein: CASSALAGAPNEQFF.

CDR3 sequence: CASSLEVTSPTDTQYF. For the CDR3, the DNA is TGTGCCAGCAGCTTAGAGGTGACAAGTCCCACAGATACGCAGTATTTT. J is TRBJ2-3 and V is TRBV7-8; D remains ambiguous. The CDR3 covers 16 residues. V dropped 1 base and J dropped 2 bases, with 13 bases sitting between them. Germline V gene lookup returns CDR1 SGHVS and CDR2 FQNEAQ. Supplemented by reference TRBV7-8 and TRBJ2-3, the full variable domain reads GAGVSQSPRYKVAKRGQDVALRCDPISGHVSLFWYQQALGQGPEFLTYFQNEAQLDKSGLPSDRFFAERPEGSVSTLKIQRTQQEDSAVYLCASSLEVTSPTDTQYFGPGTRLTVL.

V usage is TRBV19 and J usage is TRBJ1-1; possible D gene TRBD1, 6 bases. CDR3 size: 15 residues. Germline CDR1 LNHDA, CDR2 SQIVND (reference sequence). V was cut by 7 bases and J by 8 bases, with 23 bases left in between. CDR3: CASTDFWAGELEAFF. DNA of the CDR3: TGTGCCAGTACCGATTTTTGGGCAGGGGAACTAGAAGCTTTCTTT.

This clone was detected once. The CDR3 spells CASSKERRFSGNTIYF. The DNA for the CDR3 is TGTGCCAGCAGCAAAGAGCGGCGCTTCTCTGGAAACACCATATATTTT. The genes are TRBV21-1 and TRBJ1-3. TRBV21-1 constitutes a pseudogene. This CDR3 is 16 amino acids long.

The chain links TRBV29-1 to TRBJ2-1; 7 bases map to TRBD1. Looked up from germline, CDR1 is SQVTM and CDR2 is ANQGSEA. V trimming: 4 bases; J trimming: 5 bases; junction bases outside the gene matches: 5. The CDR3 has 13 amino acids. CDR3 loop: CSVVGQSDNEQFF. The CDR3, as DNA: TGCAGCGTTGTGGGACAGAGCGACAATGAGCAGTTCTTC.